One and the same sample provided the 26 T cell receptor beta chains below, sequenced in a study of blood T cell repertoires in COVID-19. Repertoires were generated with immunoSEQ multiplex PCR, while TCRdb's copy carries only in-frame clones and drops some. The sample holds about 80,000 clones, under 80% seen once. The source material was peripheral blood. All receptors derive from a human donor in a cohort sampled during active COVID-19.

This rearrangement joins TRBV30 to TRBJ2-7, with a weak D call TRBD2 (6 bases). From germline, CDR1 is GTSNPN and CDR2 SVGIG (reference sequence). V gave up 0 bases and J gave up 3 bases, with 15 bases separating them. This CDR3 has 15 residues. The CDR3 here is CAWSVSAGGVYEQYF. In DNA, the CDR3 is TGTGCCTGGAGTGTCTCGGCCGGAGGGGTCTACGAGCAGTACTTC.

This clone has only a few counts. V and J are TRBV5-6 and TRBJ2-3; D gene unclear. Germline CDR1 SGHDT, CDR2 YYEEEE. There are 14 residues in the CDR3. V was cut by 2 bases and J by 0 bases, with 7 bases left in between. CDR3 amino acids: CASSFEQSTDTQYF. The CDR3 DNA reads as TGTGCCAGCAGCTTTGAACAGAGCACAGATACGCAGTATTTT.

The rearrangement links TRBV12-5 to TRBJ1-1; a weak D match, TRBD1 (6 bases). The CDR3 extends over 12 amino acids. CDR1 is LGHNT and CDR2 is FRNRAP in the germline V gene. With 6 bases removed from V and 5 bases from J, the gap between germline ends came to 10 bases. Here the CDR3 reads CASGAGATEAFF. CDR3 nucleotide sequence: TGTGCTAGTGGGGCGGGGGCGACTGAAGCTTTCTTT.

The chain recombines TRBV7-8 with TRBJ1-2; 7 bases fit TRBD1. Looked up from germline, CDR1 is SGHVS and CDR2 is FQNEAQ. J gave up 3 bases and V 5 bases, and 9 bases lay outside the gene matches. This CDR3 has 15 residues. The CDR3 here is CASSKTGTDHYGYTF. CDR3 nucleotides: TGTGCCAGCAGCAAGACCGGGACAGACCACTATGGCTACACCTTC.

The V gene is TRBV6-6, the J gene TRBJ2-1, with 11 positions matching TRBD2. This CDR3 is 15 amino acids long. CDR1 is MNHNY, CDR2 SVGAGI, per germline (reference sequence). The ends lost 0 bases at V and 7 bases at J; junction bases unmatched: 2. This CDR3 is CASSYSASGGNEQFF. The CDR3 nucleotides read TGTGCCAGCAGTTACTCGGCTAGCGGGGGGAATGAGCAGTTCTTC.

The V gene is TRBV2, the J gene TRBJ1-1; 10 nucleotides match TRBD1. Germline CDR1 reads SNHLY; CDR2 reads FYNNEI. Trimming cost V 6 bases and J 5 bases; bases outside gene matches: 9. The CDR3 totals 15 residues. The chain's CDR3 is CASSRDRGSGTEAFF. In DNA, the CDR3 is TGTGCCAGCAGCCGGGACAGGGGATCGGGGACTGAAGCTTTCTTT. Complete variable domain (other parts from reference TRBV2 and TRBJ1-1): EPEVTQTPSHQVTQMGQEVILRCVPISNHLYFYWYRQILGQKVEFLVSFYNNEISEKSEIFDDQFSVERPDGSNFTLKIRSTKLEDSAMYFCASSRDRGSGTEAFFGQGTRLTVV.

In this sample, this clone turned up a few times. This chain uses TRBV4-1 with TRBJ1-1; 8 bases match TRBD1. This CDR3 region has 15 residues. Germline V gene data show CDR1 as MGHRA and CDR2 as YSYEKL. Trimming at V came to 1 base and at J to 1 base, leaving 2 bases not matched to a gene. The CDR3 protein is CASSQGQGPNTEAFF. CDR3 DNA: TGCGCCAGCAGCCAAGGACAGGGGCCGAACACTGAAGCTTTCTTT.

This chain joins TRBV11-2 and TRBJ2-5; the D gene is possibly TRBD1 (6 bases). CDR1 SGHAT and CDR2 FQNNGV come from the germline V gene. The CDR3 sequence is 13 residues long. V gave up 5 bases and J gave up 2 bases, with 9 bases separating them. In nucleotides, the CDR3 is TGTGCCAGCAGCCTTGGACAGCAAGAGACCCAGTACTTC. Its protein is CASSLGQQETQYF.

The CDR3: CAWSRDSRYQETQYF. DNA for the CDR3: TGTGCCTGGAGCCGGGACTCGAGGTACCAAGAGACCCAGTACTTC. The rearrangement joins TRBV30 to TRBJ2-5, with D possibly being TRBD2 (6 bases). The V gene's germline CDR1 is GTSNPN and CDR2 SVGIG (reference sequence). The CDR3 length is 15 residues. Trimming cost V 3 bases and J 0 bases, with 14 bases left between them.

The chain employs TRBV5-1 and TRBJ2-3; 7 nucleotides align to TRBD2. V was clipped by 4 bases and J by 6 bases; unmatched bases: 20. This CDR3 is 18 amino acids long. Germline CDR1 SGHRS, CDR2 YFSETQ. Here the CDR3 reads CASSTLPQRGTVADTQYF. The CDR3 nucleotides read TGCGCCAGCAGCACGTTACCCCAGCGGGGTACAGTTGCGGATACGCAGTATTTT.

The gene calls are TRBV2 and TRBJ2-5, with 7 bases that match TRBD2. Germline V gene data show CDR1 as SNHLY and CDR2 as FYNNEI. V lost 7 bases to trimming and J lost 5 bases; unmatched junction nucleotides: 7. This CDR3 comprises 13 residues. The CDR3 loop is CASTGTILETQYF. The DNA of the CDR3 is TGTGCCAGCACGGGGACTATCCTGGAGACCCAGTACTTC.

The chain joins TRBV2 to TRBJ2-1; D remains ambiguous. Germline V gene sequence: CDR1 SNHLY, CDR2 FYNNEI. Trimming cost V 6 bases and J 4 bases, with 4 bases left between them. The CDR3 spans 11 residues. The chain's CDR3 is CASSPYNEQFF. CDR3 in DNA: TGTGCCAGCAGCCCTTACAATGAGCAGTTCTTC.

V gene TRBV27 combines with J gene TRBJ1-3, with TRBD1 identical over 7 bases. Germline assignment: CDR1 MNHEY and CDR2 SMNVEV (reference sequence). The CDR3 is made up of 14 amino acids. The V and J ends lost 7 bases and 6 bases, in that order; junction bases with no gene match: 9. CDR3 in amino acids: CASKLTGNENTIYF. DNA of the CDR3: TGTGCCAGCAAACTGACAGGGAACGAAAACACCATATATTTT.

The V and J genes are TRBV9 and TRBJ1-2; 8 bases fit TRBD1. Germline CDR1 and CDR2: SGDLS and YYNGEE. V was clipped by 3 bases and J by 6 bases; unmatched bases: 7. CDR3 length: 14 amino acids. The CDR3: CASSDDRGSDGYTF. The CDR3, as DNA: TGTGCCAGCAGCGACGACAGGGGATCAGATGGCTACACCTTC.

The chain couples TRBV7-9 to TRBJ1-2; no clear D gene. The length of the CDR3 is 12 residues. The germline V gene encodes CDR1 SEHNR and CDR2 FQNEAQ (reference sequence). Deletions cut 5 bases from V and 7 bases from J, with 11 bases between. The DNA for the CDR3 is TGTGCCAGCAGCCACTCCGCGGGTGGCTACACCTTC. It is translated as CASSHSAGGYTF.

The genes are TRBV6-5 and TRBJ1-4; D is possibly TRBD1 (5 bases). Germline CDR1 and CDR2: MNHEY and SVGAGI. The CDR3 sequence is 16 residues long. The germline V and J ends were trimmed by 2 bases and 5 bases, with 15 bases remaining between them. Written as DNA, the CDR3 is TGTGCCAGCAGTTACGGGACGGGGGGATTAAATGAAAAACTGTTTTTT. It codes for CASSYGTGGLNEKLFF.

The DNA of the CDR3 is TGTGCCAGCAGCTTATGGACTAGCCTTCAAGAGACCCAGTACTTC. Protein sequence: CASSLWTSLQETQYF. The chain links TRBV5-8 to TRBJ2-5; 8 nucleotides align to TRBD2. Trimming took 2 bases from V and 2 from J; bases not matched to a gene: 5. The V gene's germline CDR1 is SGHTS and CDR2 YDEGEE. The CDR3 has 15 amino acids.

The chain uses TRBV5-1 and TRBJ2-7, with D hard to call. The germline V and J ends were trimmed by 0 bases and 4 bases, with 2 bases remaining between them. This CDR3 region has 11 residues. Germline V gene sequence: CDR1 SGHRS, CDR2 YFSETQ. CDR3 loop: CASSLAYEQYF. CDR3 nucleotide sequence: TGCGCCAGCAGCTTGGCGTACGAGCAGTACTTC.

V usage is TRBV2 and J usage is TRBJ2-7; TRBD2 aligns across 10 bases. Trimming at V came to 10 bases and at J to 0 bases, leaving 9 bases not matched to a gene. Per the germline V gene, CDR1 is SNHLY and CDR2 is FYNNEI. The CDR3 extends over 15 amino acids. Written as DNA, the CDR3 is TGTGCCACTAGAGGATCTAGCGGGAGCTCCTACGAGCAGTACGTC. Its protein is CATRGSSGSSYEQYV.

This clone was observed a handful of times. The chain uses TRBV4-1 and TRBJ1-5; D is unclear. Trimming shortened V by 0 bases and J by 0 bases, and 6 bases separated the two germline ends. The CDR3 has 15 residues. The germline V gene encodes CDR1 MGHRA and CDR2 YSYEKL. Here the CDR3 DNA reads TGCGCCAGCAGCCAAGACAGGTATAGCAATCAGCCCCAGCATTTT. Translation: CASSQDRYSNQPQHF.

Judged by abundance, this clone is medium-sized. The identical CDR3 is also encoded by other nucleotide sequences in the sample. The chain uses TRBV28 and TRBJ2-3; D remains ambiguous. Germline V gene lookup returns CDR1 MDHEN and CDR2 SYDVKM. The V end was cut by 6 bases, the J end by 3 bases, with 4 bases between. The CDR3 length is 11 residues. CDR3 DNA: TGTGCCAGCAGCCTTACAGATACGCAGTATTTT. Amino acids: CASSLTDTQYF.

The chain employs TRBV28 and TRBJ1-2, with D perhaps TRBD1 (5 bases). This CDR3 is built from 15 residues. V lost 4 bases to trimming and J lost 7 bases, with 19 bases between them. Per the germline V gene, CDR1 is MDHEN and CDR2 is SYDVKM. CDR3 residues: CASSSPGTWGLGYTF. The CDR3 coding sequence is TGTGCCAGCAGTTCCCCCGGGACTTGGGGCCTTGGCTACACCTTC.

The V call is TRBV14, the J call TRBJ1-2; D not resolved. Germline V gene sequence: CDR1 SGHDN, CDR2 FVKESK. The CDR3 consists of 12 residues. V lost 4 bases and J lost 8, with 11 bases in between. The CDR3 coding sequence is TGTGCCAGCAGCCTTTCAACGGGAGGCTACACCTTC. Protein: CASSLSTGGYTF.

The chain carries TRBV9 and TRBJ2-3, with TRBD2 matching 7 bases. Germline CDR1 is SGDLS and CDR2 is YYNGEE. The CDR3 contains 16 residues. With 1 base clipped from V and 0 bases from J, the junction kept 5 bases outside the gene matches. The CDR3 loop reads CASSVKAGESTDTQYF. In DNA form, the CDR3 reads TGTGCCAGCAGCGTAAAGGCGGGGGAGAGCACAGATACGCAGTATTTT.

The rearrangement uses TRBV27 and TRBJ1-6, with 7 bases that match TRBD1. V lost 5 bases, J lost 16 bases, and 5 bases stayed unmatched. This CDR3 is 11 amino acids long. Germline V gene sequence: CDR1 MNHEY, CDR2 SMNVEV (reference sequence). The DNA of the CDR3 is TGTGCCAGCAGTACTGGGACAGTACTCCACTTT. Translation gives CASSTGTVLHF.

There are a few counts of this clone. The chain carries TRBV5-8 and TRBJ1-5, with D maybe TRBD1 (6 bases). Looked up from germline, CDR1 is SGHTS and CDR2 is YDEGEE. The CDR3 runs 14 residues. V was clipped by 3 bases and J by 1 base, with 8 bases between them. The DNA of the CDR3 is TGTGCCAGCAGCTCGGACAGCAGCAATCAGCCCCAGCATTTT. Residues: CASSSDSSNQPQHF.